The 14 T cell receptor beta chains presented below share a single source sample, sequenced in a study of blood T cell repertoires in COVID-19. Method: immunoSEQ multiplex PCR; TCRdb's copy keeps in-frame clones and lacks some. The repertoire holds some 240,000 clones, with under 90% as singletons. Sequenced: PBMCs or T cells enriched from blood (not recorded which). The receptors shown here come from a man aged 30 to 39 with acute COVID-19.

This chain joins TRBV4-2 and TRBJ2-3, with 9 bases aligning to TRBD2. CDR1 and CDR2 from the germline V gene are LGHNA and YNFKEQ. CDR3 length: 15 residues. V dropped 0 bases and J dropped 3; count of bases not matched to a gene: 1. CDR3 in amino acids: CASSQDTSGTDTQYF. The CDR3, as DNA: TGTGCCAGCAGCCAAGATACTAGCGGGACAGATACGCAGTATTTT.

The gene calls are TRBV12-3 or TRBV12-4 and TRBJ1-1; maybe TRBD1 (5 bases). Trimming took 6 bases from V and 7 from J, leaving 12 bases between them. CDR3 length equals 12 residues. CDR3 nucleotide sequence: TGTGCCAGCAGACGGGGGGGGAGTGAAGCTTTCTTT. It encodes CASRRGGSEAFF.

This clone was detected ten times or more. The rearrangement links TRBV7-9 to TRBJ1-1, with 11 bases matching TRBD1. The ends lost 2 bases at V and 11 bases at J; junction bases unmatched: 16. Germline V CDR1 and CDR2: SEHNR, FQNEAQ (reference sequence). There are 17 residues in the CDR3. The CDR3 DNA sequence: TGTGCCAGCAGCTTATTGACGCGGGGACAGGGGGTTCTTGTGGCTTTCTTT. Translating gives CASSLLTRGQGVLVAFF.

This clone was counted only a few times. The junction shows a germline mismatch at one end, possibly a read error. The genes are TRBV5-1 and TRBJ1-1; D remains ambiguous. The CDR3 totals 14 residues. The V gene's germline CDR1 is SGHRS and CDR2 YFSETQ. The CDR3 spells CASSLAAVNTEAFF. The CDR3 nucleotides are TGTGCCAGCAGCTTGGCCGCAGTGAACACTGAAGCTTTCTTT.

The rearrangement links TRBV7-3 to TRBJ2-1; a weak D match, TRBD2 (6 bases). The CDR3 has 15 amino acids. Trimming left V 0 bases short and J 2 bases short, with 8 bases between. The V gene's germline CDR1 is SGHTA and CDR2 FQGTGA. CDR3 bases: TGTGCCAGCAGCTTAACTAGCGGCACCTACAATGAGCAGTTCTTC. Its translation: CASSLTSGTYNEQFF.

The gene calls are TRBV9 and TRBJ2-3, with unresolved D. V was shortened by 0 bases and J by 0 bases, with 11 bases between the two germline ends. This CDR3 contains 16 residues. Germline V gives CDR1 SGDLS, CDR2 YYNGEE. The CDR3 is CASSVEERLSTDTQYF. The CDR3 nucleotides are TGTGCCAGCAGCGTAGAGGAGCGTCTCAGCACAGATACGCAGTATTTT.

The chain couples TRBV5-6 to TRBJ2-2; TRBD1 aligns across 7 bases. The CDR3 runs to 15 residues. Unmatched junction bases numbered 6, after V lost 3 bases and J lost 4 bases. CDR1 and CDR2 from the germline V gene are SGHDT and YYEEEE. The CDR3 DNA follows: TGTGCCAGCAGCTCCGGACAGGCGCCCACCGGGGAGCTGTTTTTT. It specifies CASSSGQAPTGELFF.

The rearrangement uses TRBV3-1 (or the pseudogene TRBV3-2) and TRBJ1-1; D remains ambiguous. V was trimmed by 4 bases and J by 1 base, leaving 13 bases between them. CDR1 is LGHDT and CDR2 is YNNKEL in the germline V gene (reference sequence). CDR3 length: 15 residues. The DNA for the CDR3 is TGTGCCAGCAGCCCCCGTCAGGTGGGGAACACTGAAGCTTTCTTT. Amino acid sequence: CASSPRQVGNTEAFF.

The V call is TRBV9, the J call TRBJ1-6; D unclear. The germline V and J ends were trimmed by 0 bases and 6 bases, with 13 bases remaining between them. This CDR3 contains 16 residues. Germline CDR1 SGDLS, CDR2 YYNGEE. The CDR3 DNA follows: TGTGCCAGCAGCGTAGCGACCACTCGGGGTAATTCACCCCTCCACTTT. Translated, it gives CASSVATTRGNSPLHF.

J is TRBJ1-6 and V is TRBV27; 9 bases are a match to TRBD1. CDR1 is MNHEY, CDR2 SMNVEV, per germline (reference sequence). The CDR3 consists of 14 residues. V shed 4 bases and J 9 bases; nucleotides not matched to a gene: 4. CDR3 in amino acids: CASSWDRVSSPLHF. Here the CDR3 DNA reads TGTGCCAGCAGTTGGGACAGGGTTTCTTCACCCCTCCACTTT.

This clone was counted many times. One end of the junction varies from germline; a read error may be responsible. The chain carries TRBV5-1 and TRBJ2-3; D might be TRBD2 (5 bases). The germline V gene encodes CDR1 SGHRS and CDR2 YFSETQ. The CDR3 has 13 residues. CDR3 amino acids: CASSLEELGTQYF. CDR3 in DNA: TGTGCCAGCAGCTTGGAGGAGTTGGGTACGCAGTATTTT.

V gene TRBV4-3 combines with J gene TRBJ1-4; 8 positions match TRBD1. Germline-derived CDR1 and CDR2 are LGHNA and YSLEER. Trimming took 4 bases from V and 4 from J; bases not matched to a gene: 8. The CDR3 covers 16 residues. In DNA form, the CDR3 reads TGCGCCAGCAGCCCCCAAGCACAGGGGGTTAATGAAAAACTGTTTTTT. This gives the protein CASSPQAQGVNEKLFF.

V gene TRBV5-4 combines with J gene TRBJ1-2; D ambiguous. The CDR3 spans 15 residues. Germline V gene lookup returns CDR1 SGHNT and CDR2 YYREEE (reference sequence). Trimming left V 3 bases short and J 0 bases short, with 12 bases between. Here the CDR3 DNA reads TGTGCCAGCAGCTCCCTCGTCTCGGCTAACTATGGCTACACCTTC. Translated, it gives CASSSLVSANYGYTF.

The V gene is TRBV27, the J gene TRBJ2-1; a possible D gene is TRBD1 (6 bases). The ends were cut back, 5 bases at V and 4 bases at J, with 18 bases in the middle. This CDR3 spans 16 amino acids. Germline lookup yields CDR1 MNHEY and CDR2 SMNVEV (reference sequence). The CDR3 bases are TGTGCCAGCAGTCCGAACGTCGGGACAACTTACAATGAGCAGTTCTTC. This gives the protein CASSPNVGTTYNEQFF.